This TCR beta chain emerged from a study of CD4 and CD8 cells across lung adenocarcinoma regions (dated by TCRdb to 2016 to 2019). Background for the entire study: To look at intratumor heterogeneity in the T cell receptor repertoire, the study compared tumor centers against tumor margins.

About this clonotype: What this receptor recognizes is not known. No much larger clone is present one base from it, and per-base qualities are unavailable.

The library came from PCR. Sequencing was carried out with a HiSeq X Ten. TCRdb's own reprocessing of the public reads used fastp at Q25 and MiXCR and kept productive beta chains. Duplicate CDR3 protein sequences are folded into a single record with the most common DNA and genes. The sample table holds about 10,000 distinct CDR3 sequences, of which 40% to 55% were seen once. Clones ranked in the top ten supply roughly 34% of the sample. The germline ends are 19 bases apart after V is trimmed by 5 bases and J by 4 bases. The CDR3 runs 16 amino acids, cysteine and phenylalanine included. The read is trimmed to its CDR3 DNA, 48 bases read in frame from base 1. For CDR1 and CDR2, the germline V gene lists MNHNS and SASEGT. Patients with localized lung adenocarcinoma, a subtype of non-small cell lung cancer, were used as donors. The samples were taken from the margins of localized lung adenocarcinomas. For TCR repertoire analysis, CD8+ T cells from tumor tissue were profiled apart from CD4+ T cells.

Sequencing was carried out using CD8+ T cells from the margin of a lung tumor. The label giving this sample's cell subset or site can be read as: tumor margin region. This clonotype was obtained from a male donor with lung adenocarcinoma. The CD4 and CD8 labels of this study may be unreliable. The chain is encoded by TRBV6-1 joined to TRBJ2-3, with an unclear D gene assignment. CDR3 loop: CASSTQAGSRPDTQYF. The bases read TGTGCCAGCAGTACCCAAGCTGGGTCGCGTCCAGATACGCAGTATTTT.